The T cell receptor (beta chain) described here comes from a study of metastatic and nonmetastatic thyroid tumors. In the study overall: Blood and tumor or nodule tissue repertoires from malignant and benign thyroid patients were compared. General study points: Reports indicated that malignant thyroid tumors showed significantly higher TCR beta diversity than benign nodules did, in blood and tumor.

V shed 0 bases and J shed 5 bases, with 12 bases lying between them. Germline V gene lookup returns CDR1 MNHEY and CDR2 SVGAGI. CDR3 length: 15 amino acids. This clone is medium-sized in the sample. What it recognizes is unknown. Thyroid surgery took place with no prior treatment in any patient. Original data processing: Building a distant-metastasis classifier for papillary thyroid cancer drew on CDR3 differences across clinicopathological groups. MiXCR re-clonotyped the PCR reads for TCRdb. These V and J calls are TCRdb output, not the study's own analysis. Among 24,000 or so clones, roughly 23% were seen once, and the ten largest hold about 7.6%.

The sequence derives from a female donor with papillary thyroid cancer or a benign thyroid nodule (not recorded which). Some clones in this sample may be carry-over from other donors' samples. The source material was blood. V and J are TRBV6-5 and TRBJ2-3, with D perhaps assigned TRBD1 or TRBD2 (5 bases each). The CDR3 protein is CASSYSVYGGDTQYF. The CDR3 bases are TGTGCCAGCAGTTACTCGGTCTATGGGGGAGATACGCAGTATTTT.